A selection of T cell receptor beta chains follows, all from one sample in a study of blood T cell repertoires in COVID-19. Sequencing used immunoSEQ multiplex PCR; TCRdb keeps in-frame clones, though not all of them. Here the sample spans around 400,000 clones, more than 70% being singletons. Sequencing was done on a sample of PBMCs or T cells enriched from blood (not recorded which). These receptor sequences come from a young woman who had been exposed to COVID-19. CDR3s include the opening cysteine and the closing phenylalanine or tryptophan. D genes are given only for firm matches. Only part of the rows carry a size: once, few, many, or a class if the clone is expanded.

V gene	clone size	D gene	J gene	CDR3 DNA	CDR3 protein
TRBV28	once	TRBD1	TRBJ1-1	TGTGCCAGCAGTCTCTCGACAGGGGGCTGGACTGAAGCTTTCTTT	CASSLSTGGWTEAFF
TRBV28	.	TRBD2	TRBJ2-7	TGTGCCAGCTGGGGACTAGCGGGTGATCGCTCCTACGAGCAGTACTTC	CASWGLAGDRSYEQYF
TRBV12-3/TRBV12-4	.	.	TRBJ2-7	TGTGCCAGCAGTTTACAGCGGAGGTACGAGCAGTACTTC	CASSLQRRYEQYF
TRBV27	.	.	TRBJ1-5	TGTGCCAGCAGTTTAGCAGGGTTTCAGCCCCAGCATTTT	CASSLAGFQPQHF
TRBV7-9	.	TRBD2	TRBJ2-2	TGTGCCAGCAGCATCGGACTAGCGGGACGGGCCGGGGAGCTGTTTTTT	CASSIGLAGRAGELFF
TRBV6-2/TRBV6-3	.	TRBD1	TRBJ1-2	TGTGCCAGCAGTCAACGACAGGGAGGCTATGGCTACACCTTC	CASSQRQGGYGYTF
TRBV19	.	TRBD1	TRBJ2-7	TGTGCCAGTAGTGTGGGACAGGGGGCCGACGAGCAGTACTTC	CASSVGQGADEQYF
TRBV10-3	.	.	TRBJ1-5	TGTGCCATCAGTGAGTCGAGTCTACAGGGCAATCAGCCCCAGCATTTT	CAISESSLQGNQPQHF
TRBV19	.	.	TRBJ2-1	TGTGCCAGTAGTGGGGGGACCAACAATGAGCAGTTCTTC	CASSGGTNNEQFF
TRBV4-2	.	TRBD1	TRBJ1-1	TGTGCCAGCAGCCAAGATGCAACCCCCACAGGGGAAGGGAAAGCTTTCTTT	CASSQDATPTGEGKAFF
TRBV29-1	.	.	TRBJ2-7	TGCAGCGTTTCAGGGTACGGCTCCTACGAGCAGTACTTC	CSVSGYGSYEQYF
TRBV28	few	TRBD1	TRBJ1-6	TGTGCCAGCAGTTCTCCGGGACAGGGGGCGAATTCACCCCTCCACTTT	CASSSPGQGANSPLHF
TRBV7-6	once	TRBD1	TRBJ1-3	TGTGCCAGCAGCTTACAGGGGGCGAAAGGAAACACCATATATTTT	CASSLQGAKGNTIYF
TRBV16	.	.	TRBJ1-3	TGTGCCAGCAGCCAATCCCCCCCCATCGGGGTCTCTGGAAACACCATATATTTT	CASSQSPPIGVSGNTIYF
TRBV4-3	.	TRBD1	TRBJ1-3	TGCGCCAGCAGCCAGGACCCGGGACAGGGAGGAAACACCATATATTTT	CASSQDPGQGGNTIYF
TRBV19	.	.	TRBJ1-6	TGTGCCAGTAATTCAGGGGATATCTCACCCCTCCACTTT	CASNSGDISPLHF
TRBV5-4	.	TRBD2	TRBJ2-1	TGTGCCAGCAGCCCAGCGGGAGGGCCCTACAATGAGCAGTTCTTC	CASSPAGGPYNEQFF
TRBV4-3	few	.	TRBJ1-1	TGCGCCAGCAGCCGCCGGAGAGCGGACGGTGCCACTGAAGCTTTCTTT	CASSRRRADGATEAFF
TRBV18	.	.	TRBJ2-7	TGTGCCAGCTCACCAGGAGGGAGGTCCTACGAGCAGTACTTC	CASSPGGRSYEQYF
TRBV18	.	.	TRBJ1-2	TGTGCCAGCTCACCGGGGGACAACGACTATGGCTACACCTTC	CASSPGDNDYGYTF
TRBV6-4	few	.	TRBJ1-4	TGTGCCAGCTTCGGCGGGAGGGCGTGTAAACTGTTTTTT	CASFGGRACKLFF
TRBV11-1	.	TRBD1	TRBJ1-2	TGTGCCAGCAGCCAGGGACAGACCTATGGCTACACCTTC	CASSQGQTYGYTF
TRBV7-9	.	.	TRBJ1-1	TGTGCCAGCAGCTTCCCAGGGTTGAACACTGAAGCTTTCTTT	CASSFPGLNTEAFF
TRBV7-2	.	.	TRBJ1-1	TGTGCCAGCAGCTCCCAAGGGAGGGAAGCTTTCTTT	CASSSQGREAFF
TRBV7-2	once	TRBD2	TRBJ2-1	TGTGCCAGCAGCTTAGGCCTTGGACTAGCGGGCTACAATGAGCAGTTCTTC	CASSLGLGLAGYNEQFF
TRBV28	.	TRBD1	TRBJ1-1	TGTGCCAGCAGTATCTCCGGGACAGCGACTGAAGCTTTCTTT	CASSISGTATEAFF
TRBV3-1/TRBV3-2	.	TRBD2	TRBJ2-7	TGTGCCAGCAGCCAACCCGGACTAGCGCGTTACTTC	CASSQPGLARYF
TRBV27	.	.	TRBJ2-5	TGTGCCAGCAGTTCCCCGGGACTGGCCCAAGAGACCCAGTACTTC	CASSSPGLAQETQYF
TRBV5-1	.	TRBD2	TRBJ2-7	TGCGCCAGCACGGGACTAGCGGGAGGCCGGGGGAACGAGCAGTACTTC	CASTGLAGGRGNEQYF
TRBV4-1	.	.	TRBJ2-3	TGCGCCAGCAGCCAAGGGGAGTGGACAGATACGCAGTATTTT	CASSQGEWTDTQYF
TRBV27	once	.	TRBJ1-6	TGTGCCAGCAGGGGGCAAGGTAATTCACCCCTCCACTTT	CASRGQGNSPLHF
TRBV9	.	.	TRBJ1-4	TGTGCCAGCAGCGTAGGCGGTGATAATGAAAAACTGTTTTTT	CASSVGGDNEKLFF
TRBV4-3	.	TRBD1	TRBJ2-7	TGCGCCAGCAGCCAAGAAGACAGGGACTCCTACGAGCAGTACTTC	CASSQEDRDSYEQYF
TRBV28	.	TRBD1	TRBJ1-2	TGTGCCAGCAGTTTGGGACAGGGTAACTATGGCTACACCTTC	CASSLGQGNYGYTF
TRBV29-1	.	TRBD2	TRBJ2-1	TGCAGCGTGGAAAGAACCCGGACTAGCGGGGATTACAATGAGCAGTTCTTC	CSVERTRTSGDYNEQFF